This T cell receptor beta chain was sequenced in a study of CD8 T cells in ankylosing spondylitis. Study-level findings and limits: Researchers report that disease-linked clones proved CD8+ and relatively rare in peripheral blood.

MiXCR, run by TCRdb on the 5' RACE reads, gives a single entry per CDR3 protein. The sample records roughly 150,000 distinct CDR3 sequences, around a tenth being singletons. Worth noting for this clonotype: What it binds is unknown.

There are 15 residues in the CDR3. CDR1 and CDR2 from the germline V gene are LGHNA and YNFKEQ. V lost 5 bases to trimming and J lost 5 bases; unmatched junction nucleotides: 10. The rearrangement joins TRBV4-2 to TRBJ2-3; 7 nucleotides align to TRBD2. Sequenced input: blood, either unsorted or a sorted T cell fraction (not recorded which). This sequence was found in a female donor with ankylosing spondylitis or in good health (not recorded which). DNA for the CDR3: TGTGCCAGCAGCACCGCGGGGAGGGAGGAAGATACGCAGTATTTT. Protein product: CASSTAGREEDTQYF.